The clone carrying this T cell receptor (beta chain) is a singleton in its sample. This entry is derived from a study of OX40 agonist ivuxolimab in advanced cancers. The method was immunoSEQ multiplex PCR; TCRdb's version includes in-frame clones alone and lacks a portion of them. In the table there are about 66,000 clones, roughly 86% of which are singletons. The CDR3 consists of 14 residues. Germline V gene lookup returns CDR1 LGHNA and CDR2 YNFKEQ. Trimming stripped 4 bases from V and 5 bases from J, with 14 bases between. The V gene is TRBV4-2, the J gene TRBJ2-5, with unresolved D. Sequencing used CD4+ or CD8+ T cells sorted from blood, obtained in a trial of the OX40 agonist ivuxolimab. The clonotype originates from an adult with an advanced solid tumor such as melanoma, head and neck, liver or kidney cancer. The CDR3: CASSPRSLGETQYF. The CDR3 DNA reads as TGTGCCAGCAGCCCCCGATCCCTCGGGGAGACCCAGTACTTC.